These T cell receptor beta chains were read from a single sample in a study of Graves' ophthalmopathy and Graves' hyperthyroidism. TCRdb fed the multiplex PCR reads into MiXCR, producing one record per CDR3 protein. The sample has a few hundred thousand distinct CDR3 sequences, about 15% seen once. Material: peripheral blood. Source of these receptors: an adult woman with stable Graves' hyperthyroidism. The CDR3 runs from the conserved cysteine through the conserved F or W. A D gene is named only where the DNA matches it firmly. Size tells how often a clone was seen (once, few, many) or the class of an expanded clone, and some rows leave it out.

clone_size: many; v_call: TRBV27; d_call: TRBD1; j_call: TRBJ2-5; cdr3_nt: TGTGCCAGCAGTGAATATGGACAGGGTCAGACCCAGTACTTC; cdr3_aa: CASSEYGQGQTQYF
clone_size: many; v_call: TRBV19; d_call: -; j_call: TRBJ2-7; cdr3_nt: TGTGCCAGTACCCGGGACCGATCACGGTCCGAGCAGTACTTC; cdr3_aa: CASTRDRSRSEQYF
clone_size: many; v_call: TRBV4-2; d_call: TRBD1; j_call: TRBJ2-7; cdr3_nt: TGTGCCAGCAGCCATCCCGGGACAGGGGGCTATTCCTACGAGCAGTACTTC; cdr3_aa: CASSHPGTGGYSYEQYF
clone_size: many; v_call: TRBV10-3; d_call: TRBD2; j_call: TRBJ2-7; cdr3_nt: TGTGCCATCAGTGACCCGGGACTAGCGGGGCACAGCTCCTACGAGCAGTACTTC; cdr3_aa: CAISDPGLAGHSSYEQYF
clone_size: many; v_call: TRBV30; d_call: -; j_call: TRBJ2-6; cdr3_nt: TGTGCCTGGTACCCACCGCGTGGGGCCAACGTCCTGACTTTC; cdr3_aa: CAWYPPRGANVLTF
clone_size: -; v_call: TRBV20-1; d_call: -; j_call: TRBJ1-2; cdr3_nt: TGCAGTGCTAGGGGTCAGGGATCAGACTATGGCTACACCTTC; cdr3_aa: CSARGQGSDYGYTF
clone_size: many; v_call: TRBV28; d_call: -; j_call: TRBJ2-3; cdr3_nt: TGTGCCAGCAGTTCCCCCCCGGGGAGATCCGGCACAGATACGCAGTATTTT; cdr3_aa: CASSSPPGRSGTDTQYF
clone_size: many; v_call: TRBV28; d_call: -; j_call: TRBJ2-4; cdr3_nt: TGTGCCAGCATTGGTCTCACCCTAGCCAAAAACATTAAGTACTTC; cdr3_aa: CASIGLTLAKNIKYF
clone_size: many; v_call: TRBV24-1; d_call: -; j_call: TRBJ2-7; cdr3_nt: TGTGCCTCGGGGGACGGGAGCTCCTACGAGCAGTACTTC; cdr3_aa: CASGDGSSYEQYF
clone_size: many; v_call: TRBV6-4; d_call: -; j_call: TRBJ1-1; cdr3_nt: TGTGCCAGCAGTTACGGGGGGCGAGGTACTGAAGCTTTCTTT; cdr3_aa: CASSYGGRGTEAFF
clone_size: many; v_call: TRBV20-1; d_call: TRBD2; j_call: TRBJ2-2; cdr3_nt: TGCAGTGCTAGAGATTCAGTAGCGGGAGACACCGGGGAGCTGTTTTTT; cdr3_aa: CSARDSVAGDTGELFF
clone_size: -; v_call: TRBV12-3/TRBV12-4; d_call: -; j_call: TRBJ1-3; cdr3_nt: TGTGGAACCGGGACACAAGGAAACACCATATATTTT; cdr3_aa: CGTGTQGNTIYF
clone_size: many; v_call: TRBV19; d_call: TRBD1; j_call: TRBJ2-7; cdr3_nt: TGTGCCAGTAGGAAAACCGGGACAGGCTCCTACGAGCAGTACTTC; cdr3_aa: CASRKTGTGSYEQYF
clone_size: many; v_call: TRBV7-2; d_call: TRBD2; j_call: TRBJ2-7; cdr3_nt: TGTGCCAGCAGCCAACTAGCGGGAGAATCCTACGAGCAGTACTTC; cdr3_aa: CASSQLAGESYEQYF
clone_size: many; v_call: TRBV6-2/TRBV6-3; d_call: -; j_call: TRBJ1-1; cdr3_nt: TGTGCCAGCAGTTACTCAACTGCCCGGGCGACGAACACTGAAGCTTTCTTT; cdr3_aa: CASSYSTARATNTEAFF
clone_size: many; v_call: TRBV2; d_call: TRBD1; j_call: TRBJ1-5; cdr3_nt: TGTGCCAGCAGTGGACAGGGAGGTCAGCCCCAGCATTTT; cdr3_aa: CASSGQGGQPQHF
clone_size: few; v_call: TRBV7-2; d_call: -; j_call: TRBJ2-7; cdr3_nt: TGTGCCAGCACCCCACTGGCTGGGGTCGACGAGCAGTACTTC; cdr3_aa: CASTPLAGVDEQYF
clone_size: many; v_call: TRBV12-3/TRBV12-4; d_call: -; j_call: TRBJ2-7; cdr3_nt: TGTGCCAGCACAGACTCCTACGAGCAGTACTTC; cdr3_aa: CASTDSYEQYF
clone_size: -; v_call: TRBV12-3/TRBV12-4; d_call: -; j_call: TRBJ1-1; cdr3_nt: TGTGCCAGCAGTCGTGGCCCAGGGCGGGCGTATGACACTGAAGCTTTCTTT; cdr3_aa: CASSRGPGRAYDTEAFF
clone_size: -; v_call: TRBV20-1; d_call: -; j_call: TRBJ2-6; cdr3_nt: TGCAGTATAACAGGGAGGATCGGGTCTGGGGCCAACGTCCTGACTTTC; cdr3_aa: CSITGRIGSGANVLTF
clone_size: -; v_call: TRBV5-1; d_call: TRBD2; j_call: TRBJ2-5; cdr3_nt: TGCGCCAGCAGCTTGGCCGGGCTAGCGGGAGTAGAGACCCAGTACTTC; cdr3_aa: CASSLAGLAGVETQYF
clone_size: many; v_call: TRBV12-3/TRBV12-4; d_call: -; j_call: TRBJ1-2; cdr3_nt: TGTGCCAGCAGTTGGGAACGGGCAGCCTACTATGGCTACACCTTC; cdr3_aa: CASSWERAAYYGYTF
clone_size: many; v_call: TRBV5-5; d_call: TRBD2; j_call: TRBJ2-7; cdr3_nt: TGTGCCAGCAGCTCGGGACTAGCGGGAGGATGGGACGAGCAGTACTTC; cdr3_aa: CASSSGLAGGWDEQYF
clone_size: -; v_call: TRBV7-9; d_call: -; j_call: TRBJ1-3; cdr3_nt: TGTGCCAGCAGCTTAGGGGGGAACTCTGGAAACACCATATATTTT; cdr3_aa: CASSLGGNSGNTIYF
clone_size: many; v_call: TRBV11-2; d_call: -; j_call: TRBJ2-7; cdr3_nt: TGTGCCAGCAGCTTAGGGGCCCTCGGTGAGCAGTACTTC; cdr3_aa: CASSLGALGEQYF
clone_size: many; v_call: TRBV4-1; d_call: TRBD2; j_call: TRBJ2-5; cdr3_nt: TGCGCCAGCAGCCAAGCGGGGGGACCGGGGACCCAGTACTTC; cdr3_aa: CASSQAGGPGTQYF
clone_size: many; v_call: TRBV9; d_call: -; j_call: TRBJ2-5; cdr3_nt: TGTGCCAGCAGCCCGGGACAACTCTCGGGGACCCAGTACTTC; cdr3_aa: CASSPGQLSGTQYF
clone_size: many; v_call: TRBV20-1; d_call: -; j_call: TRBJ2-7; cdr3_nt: TGCAGTGCTAGGGGGCAGAATTACGAGCAGTACTTC; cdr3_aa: CSARGQNYEQYF
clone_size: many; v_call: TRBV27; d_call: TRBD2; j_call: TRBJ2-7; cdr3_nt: TGTGCCAGCAGTCCGGGACTAGCGAATACCGAGCAGTACTTC; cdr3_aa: CASSPGLANTEQYF
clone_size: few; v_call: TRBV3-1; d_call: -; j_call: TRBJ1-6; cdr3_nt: TGTGCCAGCAGCCAAACGGGGGGGCGGAATTCACCCCTCCACTTT; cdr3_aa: CASSQTGGRNSPLHF
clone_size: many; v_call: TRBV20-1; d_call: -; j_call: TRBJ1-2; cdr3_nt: TGCAGTGCTAGGCCCCCCTTGGCAGGGAAGGGCTACACCTTC; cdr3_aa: CSARPPLAGKGYTF
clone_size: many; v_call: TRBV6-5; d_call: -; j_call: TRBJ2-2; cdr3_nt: TGTGCCAGCAGTTACTCTGAGGGCATCGGGGAGCTGTTTTTT; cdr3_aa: CASSYSEGIGELFF
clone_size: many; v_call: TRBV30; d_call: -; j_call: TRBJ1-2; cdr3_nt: TGTGCCTGGATGGGGGTTCCCCGCTATGGCTACACCTTC; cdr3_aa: CAWMGVPRYGYTF
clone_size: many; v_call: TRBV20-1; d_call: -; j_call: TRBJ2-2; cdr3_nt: TGCAGTGCTAGAGATTATAAAAGTAGCGGACCCACCGGGGAGCTGTTTTTT; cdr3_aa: CSARDYKSSGPTGELFF
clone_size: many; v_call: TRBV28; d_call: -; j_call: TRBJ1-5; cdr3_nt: TGTGCCAGCAGGAGAGCACACCAGGGCAATCAGCCCCAGCATTTT; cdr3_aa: CASRRAHQGNQPQHF
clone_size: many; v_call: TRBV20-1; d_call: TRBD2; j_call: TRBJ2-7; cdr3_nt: TGCAGTGCTAATCTAGCGGGAGCCTCCTACGAGCAGTACTTC; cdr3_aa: CSANLAGASYEQYF
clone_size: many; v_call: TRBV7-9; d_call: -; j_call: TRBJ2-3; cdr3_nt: TGTGCCAGCAGTCCCCGCGGGGTTGCGGTAGATACGCAGTATTTT; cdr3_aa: CASSPRGVAVDTQYF
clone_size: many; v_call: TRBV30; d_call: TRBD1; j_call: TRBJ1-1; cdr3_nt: TGTGCCTGGAGTTCAGGGGGGACAGGGGCTTTCTTT; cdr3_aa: CAWSSGGTGAFF
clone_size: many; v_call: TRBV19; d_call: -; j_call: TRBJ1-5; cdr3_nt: TGTGCCAGCTCAACAGATGGGAGGGCTCAGCCCCAGCATTTT; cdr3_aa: CASSTDGRAQPQHF
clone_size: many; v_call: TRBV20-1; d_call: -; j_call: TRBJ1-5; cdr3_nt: TGCAGTGCTACTTCCGGGACACGCAGTGGGACCCAGCATTTT; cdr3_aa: CSATSGTRSGTQHF
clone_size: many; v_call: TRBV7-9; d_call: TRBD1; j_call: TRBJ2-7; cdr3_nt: TGTGCCAGCAGCCTTAATCTAAGGGACAGGTACTACGAGCAGTACTTC; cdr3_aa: CASSLNLRDRYYEQYF
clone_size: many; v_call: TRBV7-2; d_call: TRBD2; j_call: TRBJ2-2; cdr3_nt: TGTGCCAGCAGCCCCTCCTACCTAGCGGGAGGGCCTACCGGGGAGCTGTTTTTT; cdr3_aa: CASSPSYLAGGPTGELFF
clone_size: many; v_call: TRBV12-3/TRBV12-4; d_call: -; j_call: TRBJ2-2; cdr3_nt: TGTGCCAGTGGGTCTAGCGAGAACACCGGGGAGCTGTTTTTT; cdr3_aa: CASGSSENTGELFF
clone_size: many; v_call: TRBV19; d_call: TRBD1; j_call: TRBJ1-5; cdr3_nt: TGTGCCAGTTATCCAGGGGGCGAGGGGAGCAATCAGCCCCAGCATTTT; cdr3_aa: CASYPGGEGSNQPQHF
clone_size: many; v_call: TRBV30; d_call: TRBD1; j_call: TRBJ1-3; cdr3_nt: TGTGCTCTGATCAGTAGGACAGGGGCTGGAAACACCATATATTTT; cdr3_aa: CALISRTGAGNTIYF
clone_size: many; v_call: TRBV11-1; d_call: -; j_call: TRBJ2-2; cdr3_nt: TGTGCCAGCAGCTTAGACACCGGGGAGCTGTTTTTT; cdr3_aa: CASSLDTGELFF
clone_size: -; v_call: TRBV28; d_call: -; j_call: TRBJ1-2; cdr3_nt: TGTGCCAGCAGTCCCGCTTTAAATAGGGGCTACACCTTC; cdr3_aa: CASSPALNRGYTF
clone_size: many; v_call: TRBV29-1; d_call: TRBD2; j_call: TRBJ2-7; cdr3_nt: TGCAGCGTTGAAGATCAAACTAGCGAGGCCTACGAGCAGTACTTC; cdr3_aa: CSVEDQTSEAYEQYF
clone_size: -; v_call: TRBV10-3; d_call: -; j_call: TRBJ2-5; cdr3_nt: TGTGCCATCAGTGATCGATCGTTGGGGGTCTCCCAAGAGACCCAGTACTTC; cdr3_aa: CAISDRSLGVSQETQYF
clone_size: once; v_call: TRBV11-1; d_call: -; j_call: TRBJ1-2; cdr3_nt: TGTGCCAGCAGCCCTGGGGAGGCGGATGGCTACACCTTC; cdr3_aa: CASSPGEADGYTF
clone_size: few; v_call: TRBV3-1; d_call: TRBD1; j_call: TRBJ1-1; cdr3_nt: TGTGCCAGCAGCCCCCGGGACAGGGGCACTGAAGCTTTCTTT; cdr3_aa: CASSPRDRGTEAFF
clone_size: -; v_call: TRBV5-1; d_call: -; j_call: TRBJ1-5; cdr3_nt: TGCGCCAGCAGCTTCGGCACAGATCATAGCAATCAGCCCCAGCATTTT; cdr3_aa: CASSFGTDHSNQPQHF